These T cell receptor beta chains were read from a single sample in a study of early T cells in non-severe SARS-CoV-2 infection. Via MiXCR, TCRdb re-called the 5' RACE reads, giving one row per CDR3 protein. The table lists 25,000 to 35,000 distinct CDR3 sequences, around 5.8% of them singletons. The sequencing sample was made of whole blood. These receptors all stem from an adult who was a healthcare worker with PCR-confirmed SARS-CoV-2 infection or an uninfected control (not recorded which). CDR3s include the opening cysteine and the closing phenylalanine or tryptophan. Fields, in order: clone size, D gene, V gene, J gene, CDR3 DNA, CDR3 protein. The D gene is left open where the match is weak. Only part of the rows carry a size: once, few, many, or a class if the clone is expanded.

few	NA	TRBV11-3	TRBJ1-3	TGTGCCAGCAGTTCGGGGTACGGAAACACCATATATTTT	CASSSGYGNTIYF
NA	NA	TRBV7-6	TRBJ1-1	TGTGCCAGCAGCTTAATGGGGGTTAACACTGAAGCTTTCTTT	CASSLMGVNTEAFF
NA	NA	TRBV5-4	TRBJ2-2	TGTGCCAGCAGCTTGGGAAGCTCGAACACCGGGGAGCTGTTTTTT	CASSLGSSNTGELFF
many	TRBD1	TRBV12-3/TRBV12-4	TRBJ1-1	TGTGCCAGCAGTTTAACGGGACAGGAAGCTTTCTTT	CASSLTGQEAFF
few	TRBD2	TRBV15	TRBJ2-1	TGTGCCACCAGCCCCTATGGGGCTAGCGGTTCCAATGAGCAGTTCTTC	CATSPYGASGSNEQFF
many	TRBD2	TRBV11-2	TRBJ2-7	TGTGCCAGCACCCCAGGACTAGCGGGAGTCGAGCAGTACTTC	CASTPGLAGVEQYF
few	NA	TRBV11-2	TRBJ2-5	TGTGCCAGCAGCTTATTCCTGTTTAGGGAGACCCAGTACTTC	CASSLFLFRETQYF
many	TRBD2	TRBV19	TRBJ2-1	TGTGCCAGTAGTACCCATACTAGCGGGAGGGGTAATGAGCAGTTCTTC	CASSTHTSGRGNEQFF
many	TRBD2	TRBV19	TRBJ2-3	TGTGCCAGTAGTCAGGGACTAGGGAGAACAGATACGCAGTATTTT	CASSQGLGRTDTQYF
many	NA	TRBV15	TRBJ2-5	TGTGCCACCAGCAGAGCCTTCGGGGGAGAGACCCAGTACTTC	CATSRAFGGETQYF
NA	TRBD2	TRBV2	TRBJ2-3	TGTGCCAGCAGCGCGCTAGCGGGAGTGGCAGATACGCAGTATTTT	CASSALAGVADTQYF
many	TRBD2	TRBV11-3	TRBJ2-1	TGTGCCAGCAGCGAGGGACTAGCGGGGTACAATGAGCAGTTCTTC	CASSEGLAGYNEQFF
few	NA	TRBV7-8	TRBJ2-7	TGTGCCAGCAGCGTGCAGGGGCTCGAGCAGTACTTC	CASSVQGLEQYF
few	TRBD1	TRBV27	TRBJ1-5	TGTGCCAGCAGCATATTACCGGGACAGGGCGATCAGCCCCAGCATTTT	CASSILPGQGDQPQHF
NA	NA	TRBV18	TRBJ1-5	TGTGCCAGCTCACCGGTCACAGGTAGCAATCAGCCCCAGCATTTT	CASSPVTGSNQPQHF
few	TRBD1	TRBV7-9	TRBJ1-1	TGTGCCAGCGCAAAGCCGGGACAGGGAAGTGGAGCTTTCTTT	CASAKPGQGSGAFF
many	NA	TRBV30	TRBJ1-2	TGTGCCTGGAGTCCGAAAGGATCCCATGGCTACACCTTC	CAWSPKGSHGYTF
many	NA	TRBV20-1	TRBJ2-2	TGCAGTGCTAGACTATCGCCTGGCGGGGAGCTGTTTTTT	CSARLSPGGELFF
many	NA	TRBV7-2	TRBJ1-2	TGTGCCAGCAGCTTAGTAGGGACAAGCTATGGCTACACCTTC	CASSLVGTSYGYTF
many	NA	TRBV20-1	TRBJ1-1	TGCAGTGCTAGGTACAGAGAGAACACTGAAGCTTTCTTT	CSARYRENTEAFF
few	TRBD2	TRBV6-6	TRBJ2-1	TGTGCCAGCAGCCCAAGCGGGAGAAGCTACAATGAGCAGTTCTTC	CASSPSGRSYNEQFF
many	NA	TRBV14	TRBJ1-3	TGTGCCAGCAGCCAACCCAGGCCCAACTCTGGAAACACCATATATTTT	CASSQPRPNSGNTIYF
many	NA	TRBV21-1	TRBJ2-7	TGTGCCAGCACCCACCTTGTGGGCAGGCGCCCCTACGAGCAGTACTTC	CASTHLVGRRPYEQYF
many	NA	TRBV20-1	TRBJ1-2	TGCAGTGCTAGCCACCGGGGCCTCTATGGCTACACCTTC	CSASHRGLYGYTF
few	TRBD2	TRBV19	TRBJ2-1	TGTGCCAGTAGTTGGGGGTCGGGGACTAGTCTCAATGAGCAGTTCTTC	CASSWGSGTSLNEQFF
many	NA	TRBV24-1	TRBJ1-2	TGTGCCACCAGTGCGGACAGTATGGATGGCTACACCTTC	CATSADSMDGYTF
many	NA	TRBV20-1	TRBJ1-2	TGCAGTGCTAGCCCTACTACTCTTGGTGTTTATGGCTACACCTTC	CSASPTTLGVYGYTF
few	NA	TRBV6-5	TRBJ2-5	TGTGCCAGCAGTTACTTAAGTCTTGGCTCGGCCCAGTACTTC	CASSYLSLGSAQYF
many	NA	TRBV19	TRBJ1-5	TGTGCCAGTAGTATAGGGTACAGGGCCAATCAGCCCCAGCATTTT	CASSIGYRANQPQHF
few	NA	TRBV7-6	TRBJ2-3	TGTGCCAGCAGCTTTAATTCGGGGGCAACAGATACGCAGTATTTT	CASSFNSGATDTQYF
many	NA	TRBV6-5	TRBJ1-1	TGTGCCAGCAGTTTCTCTCAGGCAGGGGTAAAAACTTTCTTT	CASSFSQAGVKTFF
many	NA	TRBV5-1	TRBJ2-7	TGCGCCAGCAGCTCCCCGCGGACGACGGCGGGGTCCTACGAGCAGTACTTC	CASSSPRTTAGSYEQYF
few	TRBD2	TRBV4-3	TRBJ2-5	TGCGCCAGCAGCCAAGGGAGGGGAGGGAGAGAGACCCAGTACTTC	CASSQGRGGRETQYF
many	NA	TRBV20-1	TRBJ2-7	TGCAGTGCCCAGGGACAGCTTTTGACGCTAGCGACCAGCTACGAGCAGTACTTC	CSAQGQLLTLATSYEQYF
many	NA	TRBV20-1	TRBJ1-1	TGCAGTGCTAGCCCCGGCCGAACTGAAGCTTTCTTT	CSASPGRTEAFF
NA	TRBD2	TRBV9	TRBJ2-1	TGTGCCAGCAGCGTAGATAGCGGGAGTTACAATGAGCAGTTCTTC	CASSVDSGSYNEQFF
many	NA	TRBV6-6	TRBJ1-2	TGTGCCAGCATGGTGGGCGTCTATGGCTACACCTTC	CASMVGVYGYTF
many	TRBD2	TRBV5-1	TRBJ2-2	TGCGCCAGCAGCTCCAGCGGGAGATACACCGGGGAGCTGTTTTTT	CASSSSGRYTGELFF
few	TRBD2	TRBV29-1	TRBJ2-5	TGCAGCTTTGGACTAGCGGGGGAGACCCAGTACTTC	CSFGLAGETQYF
many	NA	TRBV28	TRBJ2-7	TGTGCCAGCAGGGAAGGGGGAGGGTCAACCTACGAGCAGTACTTC	CASREGGGSTYEQYF
NA	NA	TRBV20-1	TRBJ2-3	TGCAGTGCTAGACGACCTCCAGATACGCAGTATTTT	CSARRPPDTQYF
many	TRBD2	TRBV6-5	TRBJ2-1	TGTGCCAGCAGTTACGGGACTAGCTCCTACAATGAGCAGTTCTTC	CASSYGTSSYNEQFF
many	TRBD1	TRBV25-1	TRBJ2-1	TGTGCCAGCAGCACAAAGGGGACAGGGGGGGCTGAGCAGTTCTTC	CASSTKGTGGAEQFF
NA	NA	TRBV10-3	TRBJ2-3	TGTGCCATCAGTGACAGGGGCGGAGATACGCAGTATTTT	CAISDRGGDTQYF
many	NA	TRBV2	TRBJ2-5	TGTGCCAGCAGTGTAGCGTACCAAGAGACCCAGTACTTC	CASSVAYQETQYF
NA	NA	TRBV2	TRBJ1-2	TGTGCCAGCAGCTCCGGGGCCGTATCTTCAAACTATGGCTACACCTTC	CASSSGAVSSNYGYTF
many	TRBD1	TRBV28	TRBJ1-1	TGTGCCAGCAGTCAGGGGGTAAGGACTGAAGCTTTCTTT	CASSQGVRTEAFF
many	NA	TRBV5-1	TRBJ1-4	TGCGCCAGCAGCTGGGACAATGAAAAACTGTTTTTT	CASSWDNEKLFF
few	NA	TRBV6-5	TRBJ2-2	TGTGCCAGCAGTTACTCACGGGGTCTAAAGACCGGGGAGCTGTTTTTT	CASSYSRGLKTGELFF
many	TRBD2	TRBV12-3/TRBV12-4	TRBJ2-1	TGTGCCAGCAGTTTTCGGGCTAGCGGATACAATGAGCAGTTCTTC	CASSFRASGYNEQFF
many	NA	TRBV24-1	TRBJ1-3	TGTGCCACCAGTCCCCGTGGACATTCGAACACCATATATTTT	CATSPRGHSNTIYF
many	NA	TRBV4-1	TRBJ2-7	TGCGCCAGCAGCCAAGTGAGTCTTAGCTCCTACGAGCAGTACTTC	CASSQVSLSSYEQYF
many	NA	TRBV12-3/TRBV12-4	TRBJ2-7	TGTGCCAGCAGTTTCTCTTTTGACTCCTACGAGCAGTACTTC	CASSFSFDSYEQYF
many	NA	TRBV18	TRBJ2-3	TGTGCCAGCTCAACCACCTACGAGCGCGTTGGAGATACGCAGTATTTT	CASSTTYERVGDTQYF